This TCR beta chain is drawn from a study of CD8 T cells in ankylosing spondylitis. General study points: Reported data indicate significant enrichment of disease-linked clones within matched ankylosing spondylitis synovial fluid. Within ankylosing spondylitis blood, a TCR beta motif made up of under 10 highly homologous variants appeared to be characteristic.

This CDR3 has 17 residues. Germline CDR1 reads MNHEY; CDR2 reads SVGEGT. V trimming: 2 bases; J trimming: 0 bases; junction bases outside the gene matches: 7. TCRdb passed the 5' RACE reads through MiXCR, listing each CDR3 protein once. The table records around 150,000 distinct CDR3 sequences, about 16% of them present only once. Comments on this clonotype: Its antigen is undetermined.

The source material was blood, either unsorted or a sorted T cell fraction (not recorded which). This rearrangement joins TRBV6-2 or TRBV6-3 to TRBJ2-7; 10 bases line up with TRBD2. The receptor was isolated from a male donor with ankylosing spondylitis or in good health (not recorded which). In nucleotides, the CDR3 is TGTGCCAGCAGTTACAAAACCTGGACTAGCGGCTCCTACGAGCAGTACTTC. Translation gives CASSYKTWTSGSYEQYF.